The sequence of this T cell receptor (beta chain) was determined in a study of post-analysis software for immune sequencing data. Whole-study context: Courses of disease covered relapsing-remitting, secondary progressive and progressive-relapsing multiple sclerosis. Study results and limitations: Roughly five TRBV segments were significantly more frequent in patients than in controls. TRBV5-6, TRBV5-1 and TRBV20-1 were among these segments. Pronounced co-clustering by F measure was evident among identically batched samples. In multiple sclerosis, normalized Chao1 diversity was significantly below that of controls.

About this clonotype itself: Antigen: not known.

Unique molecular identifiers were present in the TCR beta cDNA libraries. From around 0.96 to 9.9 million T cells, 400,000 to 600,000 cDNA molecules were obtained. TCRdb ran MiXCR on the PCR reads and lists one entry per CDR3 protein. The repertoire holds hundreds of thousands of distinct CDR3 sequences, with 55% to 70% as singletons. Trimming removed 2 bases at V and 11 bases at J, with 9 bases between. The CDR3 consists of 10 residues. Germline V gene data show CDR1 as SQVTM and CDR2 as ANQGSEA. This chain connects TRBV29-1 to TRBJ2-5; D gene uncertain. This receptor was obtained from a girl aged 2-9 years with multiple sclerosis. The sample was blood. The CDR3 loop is CSVERALQYF. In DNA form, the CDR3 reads TGCAGCGTTGAACGAGCGTTGCAGTACTTC.